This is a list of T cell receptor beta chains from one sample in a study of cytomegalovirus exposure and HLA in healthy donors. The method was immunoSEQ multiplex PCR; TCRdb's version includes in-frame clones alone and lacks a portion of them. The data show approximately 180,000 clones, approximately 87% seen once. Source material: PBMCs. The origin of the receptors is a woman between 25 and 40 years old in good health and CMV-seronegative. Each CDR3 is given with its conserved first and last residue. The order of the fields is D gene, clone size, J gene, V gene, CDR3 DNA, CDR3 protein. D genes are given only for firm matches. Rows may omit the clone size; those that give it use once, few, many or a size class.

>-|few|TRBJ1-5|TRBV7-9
TGTGCCAGCAGCTTAGGCGGCGGAGTTTGGCCCCAGCATTTT
CASSLGGGVWPQHF
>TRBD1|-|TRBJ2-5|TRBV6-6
TGTGCCAGCAGCGGACAGGGAAGGGAGACCCAGTACTTC
CASSGQGRETQYF
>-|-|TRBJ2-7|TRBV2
TGTGCCATCCCGGACACGCAAAGGGACTCCTACGAGCAGTACTTC
CAIPDTQRDSYEQYF
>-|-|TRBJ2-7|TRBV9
TGTGCCAGCAGCGTTCTTTTTGAGGGAAACGAGCAGTACTTC
CASSVLFEGNEQYF
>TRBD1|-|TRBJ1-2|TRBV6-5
TGTGCCAGCAGTTACCCGGGACAGGGGTATGGCTACACCTTC
CASSYPGQGYGYTF
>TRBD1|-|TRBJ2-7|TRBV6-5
TGTGCCAGCAGCCCCATAGGACAGGGTGCCTACGAGCAGTACTTC
CASSPIGQGAYEQYF
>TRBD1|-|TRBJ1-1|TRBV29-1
TGCAGCGTTGACCCGGGACAGCTAGACACTGAAGCTTTCTTT
CSVDPGQLDTEAFF
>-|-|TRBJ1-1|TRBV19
TGTGCCAGTAGTATAAGGGGGTCGAACACTGAAGCTTTCTTT
CASSIRGSNTEAFF
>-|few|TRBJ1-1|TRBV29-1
TGCAGCGTTGTTAGGGGCAATGAAGCTTTCTTT
CSVVRGNEAFF
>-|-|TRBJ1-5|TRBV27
TGTGCCAGCACCCGTACGTGGCCTAGCAATCAGCCCCAGCATTTT
CASTRTWPSNQPQHF
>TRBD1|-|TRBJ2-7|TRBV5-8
TGTGCCAGCAGCTTAATTTTCGGGACAGGGACCTACGAGCAGTACTTC
CASSLIFGTGTYEQYF
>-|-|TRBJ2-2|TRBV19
TGTGCCAGTAGTACCCCGGGACACGTTTCGAACACCGGGGAGCTGTTTTTT
CASSTPGHVSNTGELFF
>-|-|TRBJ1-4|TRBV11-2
TGTGCCAGCAGCTTAGTAATCGGCGGGGGTAAACTGTTTTTT
CASSLVIGGGKLFF
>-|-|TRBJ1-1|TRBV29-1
TGCAGCGTTGAAGGGGCAACTGAAGCTTTCTTT
CSVEGATEAFF
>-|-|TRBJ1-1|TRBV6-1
TGTGCCAGCAGCCGAATAGGACAGAACACTGAAGCTTTCTTT
CASSRIGQNTEAFF
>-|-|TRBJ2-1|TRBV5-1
TGCGCCAGCAGCCCCGGCCATTCCGGGGGTTGGATAAATGAGCAGTTCTTC
CASSPGHSGGWINEQFF
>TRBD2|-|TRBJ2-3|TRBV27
TGTGCCAGCAGTTTAGACCCGGGGGGGGACACAGATACGCAGTATTTT
CASSLDPGGDTDTQYF
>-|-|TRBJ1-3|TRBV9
TGTGCCAGCAGCGTAGGAGGGAACTCTGGAAACACCATATATTTT
CASSVGGNSGNTIYF
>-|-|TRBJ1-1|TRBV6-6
TGTGCCAGCACCAGGTTGGGCAGGGTGAACACTGAAGCTTTCTTT
CASTRLGRVNTEAFF
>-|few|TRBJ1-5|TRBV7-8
TGTGCCAGCAGGCCCGGGCGGCCCGGGGGCAATCAGCCCCAGCATTTT
CASRPGRPGGNQPQHF
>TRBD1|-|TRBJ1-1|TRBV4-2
TGTGCCAGCAGCCATCCCGACAGGGGCAACACTGAAGCTTTCTTT
CASSHPDRGNTEAFF
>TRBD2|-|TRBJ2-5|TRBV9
TGTGCCAGCAGCGTAGTATCCGGGGGGAGTGAGACCCAGTACTTC
CASSVVSGGSETQYF
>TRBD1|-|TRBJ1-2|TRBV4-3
TGCGCCAGCAGCCAAGTATCCGGGACAGGGAACTTCTATGGCTACACCTTC
CASSQVSGTGNFYGYTF
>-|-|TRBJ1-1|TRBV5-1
TGCGCCAGCAGCTTGGAGGCTGGGTCAGGGTCTGTGAACACTGAAGCTTTCTTT
CASSLEAGSGSVNTEAFF
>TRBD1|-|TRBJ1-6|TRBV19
TGTGCCAGTAGTATTCAGGACAGGGGTTCCTATAATTCACCCCTCCACTTT
CASSIQDRGSYNSPLHF
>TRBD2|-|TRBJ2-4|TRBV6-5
TGTGCCAGCAGTCCCGGGACTAGCGGGAAAAACATTCAGTACTTC
CASSPGTSGKNIQYF
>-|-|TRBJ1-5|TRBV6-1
TGTGCCAGCAGTCAGGAATTTAGCAATCAGCCCCAGCATTTT
CASSQEFSNQPQHF
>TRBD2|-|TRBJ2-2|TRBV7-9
TGTGCCAGCACGTTAGCGGGGGGGCTCCCCGGGGAGCTGTTTTTT
CASTLAGGLPGELFF
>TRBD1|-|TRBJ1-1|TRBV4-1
TGCGCCAGCAGCCAGGCCGACAGGGCCCGTGCTGAAGCTTTCTTT
CASSQADRARAEAFF
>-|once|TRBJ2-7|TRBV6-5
TGTGCCAGCACCCCATCGGGGAGGCTCTACGAGCAGTACTTC
CASTPSGRLYEQYF
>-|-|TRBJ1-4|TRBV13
TGTGCCAGCAGCATCCAGTCGGGGGGGAATGAAAAACTGTTTTTT
CASSIQSGGNEKLFF
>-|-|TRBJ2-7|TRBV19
TGTGCCAGTAGTATACTTCCGGGTAACGAGCAGTACTTC
CASSILPGNEQYF
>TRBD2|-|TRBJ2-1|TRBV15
TGTGCCACCAGCAAACTAGATAGCGGGGGCTGGGGTGAGCAGTTCTTC
CATSKLDSGGWGEQFF
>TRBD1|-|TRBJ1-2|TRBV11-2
TGTGCCAGCAGCTTAGACATTGGGGTGGGACAGGGGGCTTATGGCTACACCTTC
CASSLDIGVGQGAYGYTF
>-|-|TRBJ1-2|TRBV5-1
TGCGCCAGCAGCTTGGTGGCCGGCGGAGACTATGGCTACACCTTC
CASSLVAGGDYGYTF
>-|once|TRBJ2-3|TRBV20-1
TGCAGTGCTGGAACTAGGGATACGCAGTATTTT
CSAGTRDTQYF
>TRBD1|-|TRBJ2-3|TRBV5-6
TGTGCCAGCAGCTTGCCCGACAGGGGGACAGATACGCAGTATTTT
CASSLPDRGTDTQYF
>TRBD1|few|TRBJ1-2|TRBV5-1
TGCGCCAGCAGCTTAGGAGTAGGCGGGACAGGGAATCTTGGGGGCTACACCTTC
CASSLGVGGTGNLGGYTF
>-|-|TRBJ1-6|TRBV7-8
TGTGCCAGCAGCTTAGCCCGGGCAGGGGAATCCTATAATTCACCCCTCCACTTT
CASSLARAGESYNSPLHF
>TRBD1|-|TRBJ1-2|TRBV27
TGTGCCAGTAGCCTAGGGGGCCCCCTCTATGGCTACACCTTC
CASSLGGPLYGYTF
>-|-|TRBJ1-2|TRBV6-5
TGTGCCAGCAGTTACTCGATTCCGGAGGGGGGGGGTGGCTACACCTTC
CASSYSIPEGGGGYTF
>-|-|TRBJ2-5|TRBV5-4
TGTGCCAGCAGCTTGGCCCCCGGGATTGGCCAAGAGACCCAGTACTTC
CASSLAPGIGQETQYF
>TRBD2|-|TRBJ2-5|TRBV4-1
TGCGCCAGCAGCCAAGATATCGCTAGCGGGGGGTTCTCTGAGGCGACCCAGTACTTC
CASSQDIASGGFSEATQYF
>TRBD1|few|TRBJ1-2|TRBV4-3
TGCGCCAGCAGCCCGGGACAGTGGGATGGCTACACCTTC
CASSPGQWDGYTF
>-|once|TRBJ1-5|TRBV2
TGTGCCAGCAGTGTCACGGGAGAGTACAATCAGCCCCAGCATTTT
CASSVTGEYNQPQHF
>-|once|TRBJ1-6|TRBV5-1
TGCGCCAGCAGCTTGGAAGACAGGATGAATTCACCCCTCCACTTT
CASSLEDRMNSPLHF
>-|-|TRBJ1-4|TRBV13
TGTGCCAGCAGCTCACAGGCTCGAAATGAAAAACTGTTTTTT
CASSSQARNEKLFF
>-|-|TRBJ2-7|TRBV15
TGTGCCACCAGCAGAGATCGCAGCAGGGCGGGGGAGCAGTACTTC
CATSRDRSRAGEQYF
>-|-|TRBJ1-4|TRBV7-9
TGTGCCAGCAGCTACAACGAGGGGAGGGATGAAAAACTGTTTTTT
CASSYNEGRDEKLFF
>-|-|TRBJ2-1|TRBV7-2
TGTGCCAGCAGCTTATTGGGTGGGGGCCCCTCCAATGAGCAGTTCTTC
CASSLLGGGPSNEQFF
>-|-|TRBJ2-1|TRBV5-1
TGCGCCAGCAGCCCAGGACAGAAGGTCTACAATGAGCAGTTCTTC
CASSPGQKVYNEQFF
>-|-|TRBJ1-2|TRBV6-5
TGTGCCAGCAGTTACTCACAGGCGGATGGAGGCTACACCTTC
CASSYSQADGGYTF
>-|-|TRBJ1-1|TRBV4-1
TGCGCCAGCAGTCCCAGGGGGAACACTGAAGCTTTCTTT
CASSPRGNTEAFF
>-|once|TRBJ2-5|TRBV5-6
TGTGCCAGCAGCTTGGCAGGGTTACAAGAGACCCAGTACTTC
CASSLAGLQETQYF
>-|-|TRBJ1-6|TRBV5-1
TGCGCCAGCAGCTTATTACAGGGTAACTCACCCCTCCACTTT
CASSLLQGNSPLHF
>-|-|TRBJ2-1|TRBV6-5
TGTGCCAGCAGTAACTCCCAGGGGAGGGATGAGCAGTTCTTC
CASSNSQGRDEQFF
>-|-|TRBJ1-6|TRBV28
TGTGCCAGCAAGGAAACAGTCCAAAGTTCACCCCTCCACTTT
CASKETVQSSPLHF
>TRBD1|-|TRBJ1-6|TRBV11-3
TGTGCCAGCAGCGACCAGGGGGCCCATTCACCCCTCCACTTT
CASSDQGAHSPLHF
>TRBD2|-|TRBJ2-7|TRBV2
TGTGCCAGCAGGCCCGGGACTAGCGGGGTCGAGCAGTACTTC
CASRPGTSGVEQYF